Sequencing of this T cell receptor (beta chain) was carried out in a study of blood T cell repertoires in COVID-19. Authors' analysis steps: Reference gene primer amplification gave estimated nucleated cell counts. Measured with immunoSEQ multiplex PCR; TCRdb has only the in-frame clones, and not every one. The V and J calls and the clone size are those of that table, but D and trimming were determined from the DNA. The profile shows 65,000 to 70,000 clones, approximately 78% of them singletons. CDR3 length: 14 amino acids. V was pared by 6 bases and J by 0 bases, with 10 bases between. Looked up from germline, CDR1 is MNHEY and CDR2 is SVGEGT.

The rearrangement joins TRBV6-2 or TRBV6-3 to TRBJ2-3; a possible D gene is TRBD1 (6 bases). This clonotype originated in a human donor in a cohort sampled during active COVID-19. The sample comprised peripheral blood. The CDR3 here is CASRPQGSTDTQYF. CDR3 nucleotides: TGTGCCAGCAGGCCTCAGGGGAGCACAGATACGCAGTATTTT.